These 4 T cell receptor beta chains originate from one sample sequenced in a study of beta chain features in type 1 diabetes. General study findings and limits: Patients with Type 1 diabetes showed moderately but significantly shorter TCRB CDR3s in all four CD4+ subsets.

The entirety of the isolated RNA underwent reverse transcription, so expressed TCRB transcripts were sequenced. Generated by immunoSEQ multiplex PCR, the TCRdb table keeps only in-frame clones and is missing some. The table lists about 240,000 clones, roughly 14% of them singletons. Antigen specificity for these receptors is unknown. The sequenced sample consisted of naive CD4+ T cells from blood. The receptor source for this set is a man aged 30 to 45 with type 1 diabetes.

This clone was counted only a few times. The rearrangement joins TRBV20-1 to TRBJ2-7; D is possibly TRBD2 (5 bases). Germline loops: CDR1 DFQATT, CDR2 SNEGSKA (reference sequence). The CDR3 consists of 10 residues. Trimming stripped 6 bases from V and 6 bases from J, with 9 bases between. CDR3 DNA: TGCAGTGCCCTACTAGGCGAGCAGTACTTC. Translation: CSALLGEQYF.

This clone was seen a handful of times. The genes are TRBV5-1 and TRBJ1-1, with D perhaps matching TRBD1 (6 bases). The CDR3 sequence is 11 residues long. The germline gives CDR1 SGHRS, CDR2 YFSETQ. Trimming cost V 4 bases and J 8 bases, with 9 bases left between them. The DNA of the CDR3 is TGCGCCAGCAGCACAGACAGGGAAGCTTTCTTT. This encodes CASSTDREAFF.

In this sample, this clone turned up a few times. This chain joins TRBV27 and TRBJ2-1; 10 bases line up with TRBD2. Germline CDR1 MNHEY, CDR2 SMNVEV (reference sequence). This CDR3 comprises 14 residues. Trimming took 6 bases from V and 7 from J; bases not matched to a gene: 6. In DNA, the CDR3 is TGTGCCAGCAGCGGACTAGCGGCTTCAAATGAGCAGTTCTTC. It is translated as CASSGLAASNEQFF.

V and J are TRBV25-1 and TRBJ2-1; 11 nucleotides line up with TRBD2. The V gene's germline CDR1 is MGHDK and CDR2 SYGVNS. The CDR3 extends over 15 amino acids. V shed 5 bases, J shed 5 bases, and the junction held 5 bases outside the gene matches. This chain's CDR3 is CASSLAGGPDNEQFF. DNA of the CDR3: TGTGCCAGCAGTTTAGCGGGAGGGCCAGACAATGAGCAGTTCTTC.